This T cell receptor beta chain was recorded in a study of blood T cell repertoires in COVID-19. Study background: Specimens from acute and convalescent COVID-19 originated in the United States, Italy and Spain. Nucleic acid was either cDNA or gDNA, and it came from T cells, B-cell-depleted T cells, or PBMCs.

CDR1 and CDR2 (germline): KGHSH, LQKENI. V was trimmed by 3 bases and J by 0 bases, leaving 12 bases between them. The CDR3 has 16 amino acids. The cohort comprised adults aged about 18 to 90 years residing in 20 to 30 US areas. During the 2 weeks before they entered the study, exposed participants had met someone with a PCR-confirmed or clinician-diagnosed COVID-19 case. Clones were read by immunoSEQ multiplex PCR, and TCRdb kept only the in-frame ones, dropping some. The sample lists more than 300,000 clones; approximately 90% were seen once. V and J are TRBV18 and TRBJ1-5; tentatively, D is TRBD1 (5 bases). This receptor was identified in a woman in her thirties who had been exposed to COVID-19. The sequencing input was PBMCs or T cells enriched from blood (not recorded which). The CDR3: CASSPFGALSNQPQHF. The DNA of the CDR3 is TGTGCCAGCTCACCCTTTGGGGCCCTTAGCAATCAGCCCCAGCATTTT.